Listed below are T cell receptor beta chains from one sample, sequenced in a study of T-cell reconstitution after alpha-beta-depleted transplantation in children. TCRdb reanalysed the PCR reads using MiXCR and keeps one entry per CDR3 protein. Of about 210,000 distinct CDR3 sequences listed, about 15% are singletons. Specimen: PBMCs, mostly from graft donor cells, collected 360 days after TCRalphabeta/CD19-depleted stem cell transplant. These receptors were taken from a male patient aged 2 to 9 who had a stem cell transplant for acute lymphoblastic leukemia, so the T cells may come from the graft donor. The CDR3 runs from the conserved cysteine through the conserved F or W. D genes are given only for firm matches. Some rows have no size entry. The others give once, few or many, or a class for an expanded clone.

J | size | V | D | DNA | CDR3
TRBJ1-4 | NA | TRBV29-1 | NA | TGCAGCGTGGGGGGTGGGATCGAAAAACTGTTTTTT | CSVGGGIEKLFF
TRBJ2-3 | NA | TRBV12-3/TRBV12-4 | TRBD2 | TGTGCCAGCAGTTTTAAGCGGGAGAGCCTTAGCACAGATACGCAGTATTTT | CASSFKRESLSTDTQYF
TRBJ2-7 | many | TRBV7-2 | TRBD1 | TGTGCCAGCAGCTCGGGACAGGGTCCCTACGAGCAGTACTTC | CASSSGQGPYEQYF
TRBJ1-6 | NA | TRBV6-2/TRBV6-3 | TRBD1 | TGTGCCAGCAGACGAACTGATCAGGGGGCGTTGAATTCACCCCTCCACTTT | CASRRTDQGALNSPLHF
TRBJ2-1 | few | TRBV5-6 | TRBD2 | TGTGCCAGCAGCTTGACGGTCCTGACTAGCGGGGGGGTATATGAGCAGTTCTTC | CASSLTVLTSGGVYEQFF
TRBJ1-1 | few | TRBV6-1 | NA | TGTGCCAGCGGAGAAACTTATAAAGCTTTCTTT | CASGETYKAFF
TRBJ1-6 | NA | TRBV15 | NA | TGTGCCACCAGCAGAACAGGGATTCAGGATTCACCCCTCCACTTT | CATSRTGIQDSPLHF
TRBJ2-7 | NA | TRBV2 | NA | TGTGCCAGCAGTGAATCCGGGGCGCTTTTATACGAGCAGTACTTC | CASSESGALLYEQYF
TRBJ1-1 | few | TRBV20-1 | NA | TGCAGTGCTAGATCCCACAGCAACACTGAAGCTTTCTTT | CSARSHSNTEAFF
TRBJ2-1 | NA | TRBV10-3 | NA | TGTGCCATCAGTAGAGGGGGGGTGAGCTCCTACAATGAGCAGTTCTTC | CAISRGGVSSYNEQFF
TRBJ2-5 | many | TRBV29-1 | TRBD2 | TGCAGCGCTGGTGGACTAGCGGGGAACCTAGAGACCCAGTACTTC | CSAGGLAGNLETQYF
TRBJ1-6 | many | TRBV6-1 | NA | TGTGCCAGCAATGGAGGACCGACAGATTCACCCCTCCACTTT | CASNGGPTDSPLHF
TRBJ2-1 | NA | TRBV4-2 | TRBD2 | TGTGCCAGCAGCCCGAGGGCTAGCGGAGACAATGAGCAGTTCTTC | CASSPRASGDNEQFF
TRBJ2-4 | many | TRBV20-1 | NA | TGCAGTGCTAGGCGGGTCCGGGGGCTAGCCAAAAACATTCAGTACTTC | CSARRVRGLAKNIQYF